Presented here are 24 T cell receptor beta chains from one specimen sequenced in a study of cytomegalovirus exposure and HLA in healthy donors (dated by TCRdb to 2016 to 2017). The library was made by the immunoSEQ multiplex PCR assay. For the multiplex PCR, a mixture combining 60 forward primers for TCR Vbeta segments and 13 reverse primers for TCR Jbeta segments was used. Drawn from immuneACCESS, this table holds only the in-frame rearrangements with V and J called that TCRdb kept. Clones are partly lost; checked studies trace under half to an unresolved V gene and leave the rest unexplained. The data table for this sample lists 90,000 to 150,000 clones. Of the sample, around 3.6% is held by the ten largest clones. The specimen sequenced was PBMCs. The receptors originated from a man between 18 and 29 years old in good health and CMV-seronegative.

The V and J genes are TRBV18 and TRBJ1-2, with 8 positions matching TRBD1. V was clipped by 3 bases and J by 7 bases; unmatched bases: 4. This CDR3 comprises 13 residues. Germline lookup yields CDR1 KGHSH and CDR2 LQKENI. CDR3: CASSPQGAGGYTF. CDR3 DNA: TGTGCCAGCTCACCTCAGGGGGCTGGTGGCTACACCTTC.

The chain joins TRBV5-6 to TRBJ2-7; possibly TRBD2 for D (7 bases). The CDR3 spans 16 residues. Trimming cost V 0 bases and J 3 bases, with 16 bases left between them. Germline V lookup: CDR1 SGHDT, CDR2 YYEEEE. The CDR3 DNA reads TGTGCCAGCAGCTTGGCTGACGGGGGGCCCCGCTACGAGCAGTACTTC. Protein: CASSLADGGPRYEQYF.

On this clone itself: Because it lacks the conserved phenylalanine or tryptophan at the end, this CDR3 is likely a read error. The genes are TRBV5-1 and TRBJ1-2; 10 bases agree with TRBD1. This CDR3 region has 14 residues. The V gene end was trimmed by 4 bases and the J gene end by 2 bases; junction bases not matched to a gene: 2. Per germline, CDR1 SGHRS and CDR2 YFSETQ. DNA of the CDR3: TGCGCCAGCAGCCCGGGACAGGGGAACTATGGCTACACCCTC. Translating gives CASSPGQGNYGYTL.

This rearrangement joins TRBV7-9 to TRBJ2-2; D might be TRBD2 (6 bases). Germline V CDR1 and CDR2: SEHNR, FQNEAQ (reference sequence). Deletions cut 2 bases from V and 4 bases from J, with 17 bases between. CDR3 length: 17 residues. Here the CDR3 DNA reads TGTGCCAGCAGCTTATCGGGGGTTCTGGCGAGCACCGGGGAGCTGTTTTTT. Translation: CASSLSGVLASTGELFF.

This rearrangement joins TRBV7-8 to TRBJ1-3; D perhaps matches TRBD1 (5 bases). V lost 4 bases and J lost 3, with 13 bases in between. Germline assignment: CDR1 SGHVS and CDR2 FQNEAQ. This CDR3 spans 15 amino acids. The CDR3 DNA reads as TGTGCCAGCAGCTCCAGGGCGTACGGTGGAAACACCATATATTTT. Protein product: CASSSRAYGGNTIYF.

The chain links TRBV7-8 to TRBJ1-5; no clear D. V was cut by 3 bases and J by 3 bases, with 6 bases left in between. Per germline, CDR1 SGHVS and CDR2 FQNEAQ. The CDR3 length is 13 residues. CDR3 nucleotides: TGTGCCAGCAGCTTGCGAACCAATCAGCCCCAGCATTTT. It is translated as CASSLRTNQPQHF.

The chain combines TRBV5-4 with TRBJ2-2; 10 nucleotides match TRBD2. Trimming at V came to 0 bases and at J to 6 bases, leaving 2 bases not matched to a gene. The CDR3 covers 15 residues. Germline CDR1 SGHNT, CDR2 YYREEE (reference sequence). The CDR3 reads CASSLVLAGAGELFF. CDR3 DNA sequence: TGTGCCAGCAGCTTGGTTCTAGCGGGAGCCGGGGAGCTGTTTTTT.

This rearrangement joins TRBV7-2 to TRBJ1-3, with D tentatively TRBD1 (5 bases). Germline V gene data show CDR1 as SGHTA and CDR2 as FQGNSA. The CDR3 consists of 15 residues. Trimming cost V 2 bases and J 2 bases, with 10 bases left between them. DNA for the CDR3: TGTGCCAGCAGCTTATCTGGACAAGCTGGAAACACCATATATTTT. It is translated as CASSLSGQAGNTIYF. Supplemented by reference TRBV7-2 and TRBJ1-3, the full variable domain reads GAGVSQSPSNKVTEKGKDVELRCDPISGHTALYWYRQSLGQGLEFLIYFQGNSAPDKSGLPSDRFSAERTGGSVSTLTIQRTQQEDSAVYLCASSLSGQAGNTIYFGEGSWLTVV.

This chain uses TRBV5-1 with TRBJ2-1; D perhaps matches TRBD1 (5 bases). Deletions cut 3 bases from V and 4 bases from J, with 14 bases between. The CDR3 sequence is 15 residues long. Germline V gene lookup returns CDR1 SGHRS and CDR2 YFSETQ. CDR3 in amino acids: CASSSPRTKYNEQFF. CDR3 DNA sequence: TGCGCCAGCAGCTCACCAAGGACAAAATACAATGAGCAGTTCTTC.

CDR3 amino acids: CSVEVLTTNPLAYEQYF. CDR3 nucleotide sequence: TGCAGCGTTGAAGTGCTAACGACTAACCCACTGGCTTACGAGCAGTACTTC. V gene TRBV29-1 combines with J gene TRBJ2-7; perhaps TRBD2 as D (5 bases). This CDR3 has 17 amino acids. Trimming took off 1 base at V and 4 bases at J, with 23 bases between the two ends. Germline V gene lookup returns CDR1 SQVTM and CDR2 ANQGSEA.

The chain joins TRBV7-8 to TRBJ1-5; the D gene is possibly TRBD1 (5 bases). V dropped 2 bases and J dropped 0 bases, with 14 bases sitting between them. CDR1 SGHVS and CDR2 FQNEAQ come from the germline V gene. The CDR3 is 17 residues long. The CDR3 sequence: CASSLYRDSHSNQPQHF. CDR3 nucleotides: TGTGCCAGCAGCTTATACCGGGACTCACATAGCAATCAGCCCCAGCATTTT.

The genes are TRBV27 and TRBJ1-2, with 9 positions matching TRBD1. V was clipped by 6 bases and J by 3 bases; unmatched bases: 11. CDR3 size: 16 residues. Germline CDR1 is MNHEY and CDR2 is SMNVEV (reference sequence). The chain's CDR3 is CASRIVGDRGDYGYTF. CDR3 DNA: TGTGCCAGCAGGATAGTTGGTGACAGGGGGGACTATGGCTACACCTTC.

With respect to this clone: The same CDR3 also results from other DNA sequences found in this sample. The V gene is TRBV10-3, the J gene TRBJ2-7; 8 bases match TRBD1. The CDR3 spans 12 residues. The germline CDR1 and CDR2 sequences are ENHRY and SYGVKD. The V gene end was trimmed by 7 bases and the J gene end by 6 bases; junction bases not matched to a gene: 5. CDR3 sequence (DNA): TGTGCCATCATTGGGACAGGAGGCGAGCAGTACTTC. Amino acids: CAIIGTGGEQYF.

The CDR3 coding sequence is TGTGCCAGCAGCTTCGAAGGACAGGTTAGCTCCTACGAGCAGTACTTC. Translated: CASSFEGQVSSYEQYF. The genes are TRBV7-9 and TRBJ2-7; 7 nucleotides align to TRBD1. Losses at the gene ends were 3 bases for V and 0 bases for J; bases not matched to a gene: 8. CDR1 and CDR2 from the germline V gene are SEHNR and FQNEAQ (reference sequence). The CDR3 is 16 amino acids.

This chain links TRBV16 with TRBJ2-7; 7 nucleotides align to TRBD1. Germline V gene sequence: CDR1 KGHSY, CDR2 FQNENV. The junction had 7 bases not matched to a gene; V was cut back by 0 bases and J by 2 bases. This CDR3 has 16 amino acids. The CDR3 DNA is TGTGCCAGCAGCCAATCAAGGACAGGAGGCGCCTACGAGCAGTACTTC. Protein sequence: CASSQSRTGGAYEQYF.

The chain uses TRBV18 and TRBJ2-1; 9 positions match TRBD2. Germline values: CDR1 KGHSH, CDR2 LQKENI. This CDR3 has 15 amino acids. V dropped 2 bases and J dropped 6; count of bases not matched to a gene: 5. The chain's CDR3 is CASSPGREGRNEQFF. The CDR3 DNA sequence: TGTGCCAGCTCACCAGGGCGGGAGGGCCGCAATGAGCAGTTCTTC.

The chain has TRBV7-9 and TRBJ2-2; D may be TRBD2 (5 bases). This CDR3 has 15 residues. Between the trimmed V and J ends, which lost 7 bases and 3 bases, there was a span of 15 bases. Germline lookup yields CDR1 SEHNR and CDR2 FQNEAQ (reference sequence). CDR3 protein: CASTYLTGDTGELFF. In nucleotides, the CDR3 is TGTGCCAGCACTTATTTGACCGGGGACACCGGGGAGCTGTTTTTT.

The chain links TRBV5-1 to TRBJ2-7; 13 bases are shared with TRBD2. The CDR3 loop spans 15 amino acids. CDR1 and CDR2 from the germline V gene are SGHRS and YFSETQ. The junction had 4 bases not matched to a gene; V was cut back by 3 bases and J by 4 bases. CDR3 loop: CASSSGTSGNYEQYF. CDR3 in DNA: TGCGCCAGCAGCTCCGGGACTAGCGGGAATTACGAGCAGTACTTC.

V is TRBV11-2 and J is TRBJ2-7, with D possibly being TRBD2 (6 bases). Between the trimmed V and J ends, which lost 1 base and 0 bases, there was a span of 19 bases. The germline gives CDR1 SGHAT, CDR2 FQNNGV. This CDR3 spans 18 amino acids. CDR3 amino acids: CASSLGPQRVPSSYEQYF. The DNA of the CDR3 is TGTGCCAGCAGCTTAGGACCCCAGCGGGTTCCGAGCTCCTACGAGCAGTACTTC.

This rearrangement joins TRBV5-1 to TRBJ2-3, with 7 bases identical to TRBD2. V trimming: 4 bases; J trimming: 0 bases; junction bases outside the gene matches: 14. The length of the CDR3 is 18 residues. Looked up from germline, CDR1 is SGHRS and CDR2 is YFSETQ. The DNA of the CDR3 is TGCGCCAGCAGCCCGGGGGGACTTGGGGCAGCTAGCACAGATACGCAGTATTTT. Amino acid sequence: CASSPGGLGAASTDTQYF. The full variable domain, its missing parts supplied by reference TRBV5-1 and TRBJ2-3, is KAGVTQTPRYLIKTRGQQVTLSCSPISGHRSVSWYQQTPGQGLQFLFEYFSETQRNKGNFPGRFSGRQFSNSRSEMNVSTLELGDSALYLCASSPGGLGAASTDTQYFGPGTRLTVL.

The chain combines TRBV25-1 with TRBJ1-3; no clear D gene. Between the trimmed V and J ends, which lost 6 bases and 4 bases, there was a span of 16 bases. Germline CDR1 is MGHDK and CDR2 is SYGVNS. The CDR3 runs to 15 residues. This chain's CDR3 is CASSTGVMLGNTIYF. CDR3 in DNA: TGTGCCAGCAGCACCGGAGTGATGCTAGGAAACACCATATATTTT.

J is TRBJ2-1 and V is TRBV9; D gene uncertain. The germline V and J ends were trimmed by 7 bases and 0 bases, with 8 bases remaining between them. The CDR3 has 13 residues. Looked up from germline, CDR1 is SGDLS and CDR2 is YYNGEE. As DNA, the CDR3 is TGTGCCAGCGGTGAGAGCTCCTACAATGAGCAGTTCTTC. This translates into CASGESSYNEQFF.

The chain uses TRBV6-5 and TRBJ2-3; D might be TRBD2 (5 bases). The V and J ends lost 0 bases and 5 bases respectively, with 6 bases between them. The CDR3 loop spans 13 amino acids. Germline assignment: CDR1 MNHEY and CDR2 SVGAGI. CDR3 residues: CASSYSGVDTQYF. The CDR3 DNA reads TGTGCCAGCAGTTACTCCGGGGTAGATACGCAGTATTTT.

The chain is built from TRBV19 and TRBJ1-3; unclear D gene. CDR1 is LNHDA, CDR2 SQIVND, per germline (reference sequence). V was pared by 7 bases and J by 0 bases, with 10 bases between. The CDR3 contains 14 residues. The CDR3, as DNA: TGTGCCAGTAACTTCGGGGTCTCTGGAAACACCATATATTTT. Translating gives CASNFGVSGNTIYF.